The TCR beta chain under discussion was sequenced for a study of control samples from healthy donors and cancer patients. The germline gives CDR1 SEHNR, CDR2 FQNEAQ (reference sequence). This CDR3 comprises 16 residues. Germline trimming cut 5 bases from V and 2 bases from J; bases unmatched to any gene: 10. This clone came up once. Repertoires were generated with immunoSEQ multiplex PCR, while TCRdb's copy carries only in-frame clones and drops some. The profile covers 55,000 to 85,000 clones, with roughly 86% appearing a single time and about 2.2% taken by the ten largest. V and J are TRBV7-9 and TRBJ1-1, with TRBD1 matching over 8 bases. This TCR was recovered from a woman aged 50 to 60 with head and neck cancer. The source material was PBMCs. The CDR3 DNA follows: TGTGCCAGCAGCCCCACCGCCGGACAGGGAAACACTGAAGCTTTCTTT. Amino acids: CASSPTAGQGNTEAFF. The full variable domain, rest sourced from reference TRBV7-9 and TRBJ1-1, is DTGVSQNPRHKITKRGQNVTFRCDPISEHNRLYWYRQTLGQGPEFLTYFQNEAQLEKSRLLSDRFSAERPKGSFSTLEIQRTEQGDSAMYLCASSPTAGQGNTEAFFGQGTRLTVV.